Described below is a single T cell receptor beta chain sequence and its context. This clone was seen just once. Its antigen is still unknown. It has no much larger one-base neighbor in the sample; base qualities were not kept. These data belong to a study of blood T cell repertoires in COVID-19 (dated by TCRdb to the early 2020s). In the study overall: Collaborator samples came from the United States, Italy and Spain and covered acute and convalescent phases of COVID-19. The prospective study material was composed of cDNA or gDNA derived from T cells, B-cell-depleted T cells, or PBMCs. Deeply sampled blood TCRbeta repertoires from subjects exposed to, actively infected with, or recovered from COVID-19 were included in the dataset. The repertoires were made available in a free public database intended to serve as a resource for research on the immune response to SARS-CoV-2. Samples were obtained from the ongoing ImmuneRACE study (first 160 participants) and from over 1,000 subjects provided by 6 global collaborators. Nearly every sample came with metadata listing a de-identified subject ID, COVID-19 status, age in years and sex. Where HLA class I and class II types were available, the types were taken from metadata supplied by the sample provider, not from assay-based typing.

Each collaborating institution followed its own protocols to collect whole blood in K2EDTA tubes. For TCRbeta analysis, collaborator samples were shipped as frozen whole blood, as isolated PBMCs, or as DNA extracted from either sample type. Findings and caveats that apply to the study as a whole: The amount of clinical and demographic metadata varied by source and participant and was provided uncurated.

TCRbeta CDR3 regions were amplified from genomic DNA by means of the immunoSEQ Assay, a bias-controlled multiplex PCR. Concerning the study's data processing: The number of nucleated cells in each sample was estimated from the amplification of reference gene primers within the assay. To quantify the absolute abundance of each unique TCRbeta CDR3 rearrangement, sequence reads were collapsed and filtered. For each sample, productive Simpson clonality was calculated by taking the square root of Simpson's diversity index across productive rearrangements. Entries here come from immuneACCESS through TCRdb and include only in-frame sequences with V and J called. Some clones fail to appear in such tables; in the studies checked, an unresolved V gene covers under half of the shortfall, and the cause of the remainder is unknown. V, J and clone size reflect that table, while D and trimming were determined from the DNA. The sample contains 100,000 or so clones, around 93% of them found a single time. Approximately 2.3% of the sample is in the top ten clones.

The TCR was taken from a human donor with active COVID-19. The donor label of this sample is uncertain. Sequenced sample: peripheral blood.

The nucleotides are TGCGCCAGCAGCTCGCGCTTAGAGGAGACCCAGTACTTC. Its translation is CASSSRLEETQYF. The chain employs TRBV5-1 and TRBJ2-5, with the D segment identity uncertain. V is cut by 3 bases and J by 5 bases, and the space between the germline ends is 11 bases. Inclusive of the bounding cysteine and phenylalanine, the CDR3 is 13 residues long. Of all the DNA, just the CDR3 is kept, 39 bases in frame from base 1. The germline V gene gives CDR1 as SGHRS and CDR2 as YFSETQ. The reference TRBV5-1 and TRBJ2-5 proteins fill in what lies around the CDR3, so the full variable domain reads KAGVTQTPRYLIKTRGQQVTLSCSPISGHRSVSWYQQTPGQGLQFLFEYFSETQRNKGNFPGRFSGRQFSNSRSEMNVSTLELGDSALYLCASSSRLEETQYFGPGTRLLVL.